Listed below are T cell receptor beta chains from one sample, sequenced in a study of CD8 T cells in Susac syndrome. TCRdb re-called the immunoSEQ multiplex PCR reads through MiXCR, storing one row per CDR3 protein. The data hold approximately 120,000 distinct CDR3 sequences, with about 96% observed a single time. Material: CD4+ T cells from PBMCs. The receptor source for this set is a human donor in good health. Each CDR3 is given with its conserved first and last residue. A D gene is named only where the DNA matches it firmly. Expanded clones are given a class, and other clones once, few, many or no size at all.

clone_size	d_call	v_call	j_call	cdr3_nt	cdr3_aa
-	TRBD2	TRBV6-5	TRBJ2-7	TGTGCCAGCAGTCCTGGCGGGAGGGCCTCCGAGCAGTACTTC	CASSPGGRASEQYF
-	TRBD1	TRBV25-1	TRBJ2-7	TGTGCCAGCAGTGAATCCCCCTGGACAGGGGGGGAGCAGTACTTC	CASSESPWTGGEQYF
-	-	TRBV5-1	TRBJ2-7	TGCGCCAGCAGCTTCCCGGGCTCGAACGAGCAGTACTTC	CASSFPGSNEQYF
once	TRBD1	TRBV30	TRBJ1-2	TGTGCTGGGGGACAGGACAAAAACTATGGCTACACCTTC	CAGGQDKNYGYTF
once	-	TRBV11-2	TRBJ2-1	TGTGCCAGCAGCTTAGGTGGGGAGAGCTCCTACAATGAGCAGTTCTTC	CASSLGGESSYNEQFF
-	-	TRBV10-3	TRBJ2-7	TGTGCCATCAGGTTAACAGGGAACTGGGACGAGCAGTACTTC	CAIRLTGNWDEQYF
-	-	TRBV3-1	TRBJ2-1	TGTGCCAGCAGAGGGGTTTCGTCCTACAATGAGCAGTTCTTC	CASRGVSSYNEQFF
-	TRBD2	TRBV29-1	TRBJ2-1	TGCAGCGTCGAGGGGGGGGCGGGAGGCTCCAATGAGCAGTTCTTC	CSVEGGAGGSNEQFF
-	-	TRBV6-2/TRBV6-3	TRBJ1-1	TGTGCCAGCAGTCGACAGGCTACTGAAGCTTTCTTT	CASSRQATEAFF
once	TRBD1	TRBV28	TRBJ2-4	TGTGCCAGCAGTTCCCCGGGACAGGGGATGGTATGGAACATTCAGTACTTC	CASSSPGQGMVWNIQYF
-	-	TRBV5-1	TRBJ2-7	TGCGCCAGCAGCTTGGTCCGGGACGGAGCCTACGAGCAGTACTTC	CASSLVRDGAYEQYF
-	TRBD1	TRBV30	TRBJ2-7	TGTGCCTGGACGACAGGGGTCTACGAGCAGTACTTC	CAWTTGVYEQYF